These T cell receptor beta chains were read from a single sample in a study of blood T cell repertoires in COVID-19. Only in-frame clones appear in the TCRdb table, and some are missing; sequencing was by immunoSEQ multiplex PCR. The sample has 250,000 to 300,000 clones, roughly four fifths seen once. The sample comprised PBMCs or T cells enriched from blood (not recorded which). The receptors originated from a man aged 25 to 40 with acute COVID-19. The conserved cysteine and the conserved F or W are not part of the CDR3 here.

>TRBV7-8
ASSLSWGGTEAF
>TRBV7-2
ASSSRAVNTEAF
>TRBV6-5
ASSYRDITGELF
>TRBV6-5
ASSNPNQPQH
>TRBV6-5
ASRAGTGDDYGYT
>TRBV6-5
ASRWTGDSNQPQH
>TRBV19
ASSITGGGITEAF
>TRBV14
ASSPGTGAYGYT
>TRBV7-8
ASSLGLAGESTDTQY
>TRBV3-1/TRBV3-2
ASSQTYPGQGFDQPQH
>TRBV5-5
ASSFTGNGEQF
>TRBV6-5
ASSREPRGEKLF
>TRBV4-3
ASSQTVSGTSGRKTQY
>TRBV18
ASSPGLQETQY
>TRBV6-2/TRBV6-3
ASSPGTLTYNEQF
>TRBV6-1
ASSEGLAGVEQF
>TRBV6-5
ASSALTGGNSPLH
>TRBV7-9
ASNSGLAGNEQF
>TRBV18
ASSPNSGETQY
>TRBV28
ASSQRLLAKNIQY
>TRBV3-1/TRBV3-2
ASSLGVGDSPEAF
>TRBV25-1
ASSESTRGEAF
>TRBV21-1
ASNKGGQPQH
>TRBV2
ASSVSGGRETQY
>TRBV29-1
SVVSGNTEAF
>TRBV3-1/TRBV3-2
ASSQGSGSTDTQY
>TRBV15
ATSRDPKTRGNEQF
>TRBV19
ASSLGHNEQF
>TRBV7-9
ASSYSPGNGGYT
>TRBV28
AGSTSGRGYEQF
>TRBV4-3
ASSQDRQGIPEAF
>TRBV4-2
ASSHGQIDNEQF
>TRBV9
ASSAILAGGGELF
>TRBV7-2
ASRADRATNEKLF
>TRBV28
ASRDSFNEKLF
>TRBV7-9
ASSLVGVNTEAF
>TRBV5-5
ASSPRVSGDTIY
>TRBV4-2
ASSQDPGGGGNEQF
>TRBV3-1/TRBV3-2
ASSRWTGDNEQF
>TRBV6-5
ASSPFGSQETQY